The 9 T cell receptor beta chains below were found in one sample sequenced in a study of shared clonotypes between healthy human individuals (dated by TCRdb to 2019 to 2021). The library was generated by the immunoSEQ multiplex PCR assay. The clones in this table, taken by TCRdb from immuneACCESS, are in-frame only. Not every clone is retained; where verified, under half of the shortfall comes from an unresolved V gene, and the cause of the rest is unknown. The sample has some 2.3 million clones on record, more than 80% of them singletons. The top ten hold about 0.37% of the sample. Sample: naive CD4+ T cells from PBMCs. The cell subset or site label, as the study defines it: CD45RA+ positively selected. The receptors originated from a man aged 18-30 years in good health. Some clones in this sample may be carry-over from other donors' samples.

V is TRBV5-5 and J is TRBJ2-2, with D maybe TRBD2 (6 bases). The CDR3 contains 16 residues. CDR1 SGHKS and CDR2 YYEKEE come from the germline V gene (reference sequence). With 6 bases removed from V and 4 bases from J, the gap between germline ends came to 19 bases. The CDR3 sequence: CASTLGLSVGTGELFF. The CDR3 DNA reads TGTGCCAGCACCCTGGGACTTTCGGTAGGCACCGGGGAGCTGTTTTTT.

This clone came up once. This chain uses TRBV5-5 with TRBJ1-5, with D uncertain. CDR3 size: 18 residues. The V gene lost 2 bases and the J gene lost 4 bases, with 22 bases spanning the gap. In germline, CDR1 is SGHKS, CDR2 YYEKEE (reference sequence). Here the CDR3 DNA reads TGTGCCAGCAGCTTAACCGAAGTCGCTGTCGTTCGAAATCAGCCCCAGCATTTT. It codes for CASSLTEVAVVRNQPQHF.

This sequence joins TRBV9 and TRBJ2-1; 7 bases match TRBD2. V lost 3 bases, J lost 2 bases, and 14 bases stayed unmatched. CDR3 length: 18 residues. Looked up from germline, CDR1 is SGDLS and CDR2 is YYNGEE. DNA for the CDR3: TGTGCCAGCAGCGCCCCCCGGTTCGGCGGGAGAGCCTACAATGAGCAGTTCTTC. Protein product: CASSAPRFGGRAYNEQFF.

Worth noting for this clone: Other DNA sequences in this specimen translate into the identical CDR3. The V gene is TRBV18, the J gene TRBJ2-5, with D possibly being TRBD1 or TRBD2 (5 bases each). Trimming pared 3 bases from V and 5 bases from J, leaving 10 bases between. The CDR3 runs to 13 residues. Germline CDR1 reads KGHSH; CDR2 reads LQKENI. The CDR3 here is CASSPRGGETQYF. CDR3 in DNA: TGTGCCAGCTCACCTCGGGGCGGTGAGACCCAGTACTTC.

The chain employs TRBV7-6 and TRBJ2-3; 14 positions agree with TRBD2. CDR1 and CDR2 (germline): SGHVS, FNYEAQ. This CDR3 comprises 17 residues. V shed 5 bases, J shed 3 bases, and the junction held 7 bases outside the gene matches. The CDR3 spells CASSPPGLAGVTDTQYF. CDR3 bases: TGTGCCAGCAGCCCACCGGGACTAGCGGGAGTTACAGATACGCAGTATTTT.

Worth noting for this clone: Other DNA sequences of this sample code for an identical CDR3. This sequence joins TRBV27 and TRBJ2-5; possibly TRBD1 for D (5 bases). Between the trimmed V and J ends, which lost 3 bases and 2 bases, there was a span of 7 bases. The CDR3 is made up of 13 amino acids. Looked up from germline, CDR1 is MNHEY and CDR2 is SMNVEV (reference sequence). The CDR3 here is CASSFRVQETQYF. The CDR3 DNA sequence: TGTGCCAGCAGTTTCAGGGTACAAGAGACCCAGTACTTC.

CDR3 bases: TGTGCCAGCAGTTTTGCCGGGGGTGAGCAGTTCTTC. Amino acid sequence: CASSFAGGEQFF. V is TRBV27 and J is TRBJ2-1; tentatively, D is TRBD2 (6 bases). The length of the CDR3 is 12 residues. CDR1 is MNHEY and CDR2 is SMNVEV in the germline V gene (reference sequence). V gave up 3 bases and J gave up 9 bases, with 9 bases separating them.

The CDR3 loop reads CASSVTGGPYEQYF. Written as DNA, the CDR3 is TGCGCCAGCAGCGTGACAGGCGGCCCCTACGAGCAGTACTTC. V usage is TRBV5-1 and J usage is TRBJ2-7; perhaps TRBD1 as D (6 bases). V was pared by 4 bases and J by 2 bases, with 13 bases between. This CDR3 comprises 14 residues. Germline CDR1 is SGHRS and CDR2 is YFSETQ.

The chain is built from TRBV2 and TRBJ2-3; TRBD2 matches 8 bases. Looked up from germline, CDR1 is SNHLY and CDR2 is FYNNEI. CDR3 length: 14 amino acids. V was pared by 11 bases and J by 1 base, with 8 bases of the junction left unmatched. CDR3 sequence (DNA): TGTGCCGGTGGGCAGCGGGAGCGCACAGATACGCAGTATTTT. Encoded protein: CAGGQRERTDTQYF. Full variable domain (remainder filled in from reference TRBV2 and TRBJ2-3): EPEVTQTPSHQVTQMGQEVILRCVPISNHLYFYWYRQILGQKVEFLVSFYNNEISEKSEIFDDQFSVERPDGSNFTLKIRSTKLEDSAMYFCAGGQRERTDTQYFGPGTRLTVL.